These 10 T cell receptor beta chains originate from one sample sequenced in a study of T cell repertoires in cytomegalovirus infection. Their target antigens are unknown. Each CDR3 protein is one row after TCRdb ran MiXCR on the reads. The sample includes some 900,000 distinct CDR3 sequences, about 30% of them seen just once. Source: cultured CD8+ T cells from PBMCs, taken from culture after CMV antigen stimulation. The receptors derive from a human donor in good health (CMV status not recorded). Some clones in this sample may be carry-over from other donors' samples.

This clonotype was found many times. The rearrangement links TRBV7-9 to TRBJ2-1; 8 nucleotides match TRBD1. Germline-derived CDR1 and CDR2 are SEHNR and FQNEAQ (reference sequence). After removal of 6 bases from V and 0 bases from J, the junction contained 7 bases not matched to a gene. This CDR3 is built from 16 residues. CDR3: CASRPGQGSSYNEQFF. CDR3 DNA sequence: TGTGCCAGCAGACCTGGACAGGGCAGCTCCTACAATGAGCAGTTCTTC.

This clonotype was picked up a small number of times. This sequence joins TRBV6-1 and TRBJ1-2; 10 nucleotides agree with TRBD1. Germline V gene data show CDR1 as MNHNS and CDR2 as SASEGT. The CDR3 spans 19 residues. J was trimmed by 5 bases and V by 2 bases; bases with no gene match: 17. The CDR3 protein is CASSEIPAGQGLPHYGYTF. The CDR3 DNA is TGTGCCAGCAGTGAAATCCCTGCGGGACAGGGGCTCCCCCATTATGGCTACACCTTC.

The J gene is TRBJ2-2, the V gene TRBV27; possibly TRBD1 for D (5 bases). CDR3 length: 18 residues. Deletions cut 0 bases from V and 2 bases from J, with 16 bases between. CDR1 is MNHEY and CDR2 is SMNVEV in the germline V gene (reference sequence). The CDR3 region has the DNA TGTGCCAGCAGTTTATCCGCCCGCCAGGGAATTAACACCGGGGAGCTGTTTTTT. Its protein product is CASSLSARQGINTGELFF.

The chain carries TRBV20-1 and TRBJ2-4, with D unresolved. Germline loops: CDR1 DFQATT, CDR2 SNEGSKA (reference sequence). V shed 1 base and J shed 7 bases, with 14 bases lying between them. CDR3 length equals 14 residues. The chain's CDR3 is CSARGPDNRNIQYF. The CDR3, as DNA: TGCAGTGCTAGAGGCCCCGACAATCGGAACATTCAGTACTTC.

The table lists this clonotype with many counts. The V gene is TRBV12-3 or TRBV12-4, the J gene TRBJ1-3; 7 nucleotides agree with TRBD1. The CDR3 sequence is 16 residues long. V lost 4 bases, J lost 2 bases, and 8 bases stayed unmatched. CDR3 protein: CASSSYLTGPGNTIYF. CDR3 DNA sequence: TGTGCCAGCAGTTCCTACCTGACAGGGCCTGGAAACACCATATATTTT.

As concerns this clonotype: This could be a read error, since a much larger clone is one nucleotide away. The rearrangement uses TRBV7-2 and TRBJ1-1; no clear D. CDR1 and CDR2 (germline): SGHTA, FQGNSA. CDR3 length: 15 residues. In nucleotides, the CDR3 is TGTGCCAGCAGCCAGGAGCACCGCGGGTGGACTGAAACTTTCTTT. This encodes CASSQEHRGWTETFF.

At least ten counts were recorded for this clonotype. The DNA for the CDR3 is TGTGCCAGCAGCCCGTGGAAAACGCGCAGGGAAGAGACCCAGTACTTC. Protein sequence: CASSPWKTRREETQYF. This chain links TRBV7-2 with TRBJ2-5; D is possibly TRBD1 (5 bases). Germline V lookup: CDR1 SGHTA, CDR2 FQGNSA. The CDR3 loop spans 16 amino acids. V lost 5 bases and J 3 bases, leaving 19 bases between the germline ends.

There are a few counts of this clonotype. This chain connects TRBV2 to TRBJ2-1; TRBD1 matches 8 bases. V shed 2 bases and J 4 bases; nucleotides not matched to a gene: 4. The germline gives CDR1 SNHLY, CDR2 FYNNEI. This CDR3 has 15 amino acids. CDR3 in DNA: TGTGCCAGCAGTGAATTACAGGGGGTTTACAATGAGCAGTTCTTC. This sequence encodes CASSELQGVYNEQFF.

This clonotype was seen just once. The rearrangement links TRBV15 to TRBJ1-1; tentative D call: TRBD1 (5 bases). The V gene's germline CDR1 is LNHNV and CDR2 YYDKDF (reference sequence). CDR3 size: 15 residues. The V end lost 10 bases, the J end lost 2 bases, and 20 bases lay between the germline ends. The CDR3 sequence is CAIIHRPGPNTEAFF. CDR3 nucleotides: TGTGCCATCATTCACCGCCCGGGGCCCAACACTGAAGCTTTCTTT.

This clonotype was recorded at least ten times. CDR3 in DNA: TGTGCCAGCAGGGATACTAGCGGGGGGTTGAATGAGCAGTTCTTC. Amino acid sequence: CASRDTSGGLNEQFF. The rearrangement links TRBV7-9 to TRBJ2-1; 12 positions agree with TRBD2. The V gene end was trimmed by 6 bases and the J gene end by 7 bases; junction bases not matched to a gene: 7. The CDR3 sequence is 15 residues long. CDR1 SEHNR and CDR2 FQNEAQ come from the germline V gene (reference sequence).